The present entry profiles one TCR beta chain with its context. The V gene's germline CDR1 is SQVTM and CDR2 ANQGSEA. V was pared by 6 bases and J by 5 bases, with 12 bases of the junction left unmatched. The CDR3 sequence is 15 residues long. The sample is drawn from a study of CD8+CD57+ T cells in acquired aplastic anemia. As for the study in general: When averaged, DNA from sorted CD4+ and CD8+ cells came to approximately 3.2 ug.

Genomic DNA acted as the template from which TCR beta VDJ combination and CDR3 sequence profiling were carried out. From the reads, TCRdb called clonotypes with MiXCR, one entry per CDR3 protein. The repertoire includes about 150,000 distinct CDR3 sequences, roughly 54% of them detected once, and approximately 12% sits in the top ten. An expansion of CD8+CD57+ cells by flow cytometry had been shown in patients chosen for sequencing. There was no therapy given to any patient before the blood sampling took place. This TCR came from a human donor with aplastic anemia. The sample was sorted CD4+, CD8+, or CD8+CD57+ T cells (not recorded which) from PBMCs. J is TRBJ2-5 and V is TRBV29-1, with 10 bases aligning to TRBD2. Written as DNA, the CDR3 is TGCAGCGTCCGTATTCGAGCGGGAGGGCTGGAGACCCAGTACTTC. This codes for CSVRIRAGGLETQYF.